This T cell receptor (beta chain) was sequenced during a study of blood T cell repertoires in COVID-19. Background on the study: Sites across the United States, Italy and Spain contributed samples from acute and convalescent COVID-19. Sample material is recorded as cDNA or gDNA derived from T cells, B-cell-depleted T cells, or PBMCs.

Per the study methods: By means of reference gene primer amplification, nucleated cell counts were estimated. Assay: immunoSEQ multiplex PCR; the TCRdb copy retains only in-frame clones and omits some. The DNA was the basis for D and trimming; V, J and clone size are from that table. The sample carries 220,000 or so clones, 82% recorded once. The CDR3 is 15 residues long. Unmatched junction bases numbered 9, after V lost 6 bases and J lost 2 bases. Germline lookup yields CDR1 SNHLY and CDR2 FYNNEI. The Seattle patients, enrolled during active infection, were followed longitudinally. The gene calls are TRBV2 and TRBJ2-7, with 8 bases matching TRBD2. Sequencing was performed on peripheral blood. This TCR derives from a woman aged 80 or over with COVID-19, enrolled during active disease. In nucleotides, the CDR3 is TGTGCCAGCAGGGCCACGGGACTAGGTGCCTACGAGCAGTACTTC. Its protein is CASRATGLGAYEQYF.